This T cell receptor (beta chain) was identified during a study of siplizumab effects on memory and regulatory T cells. Points from the study as a whole: A minor share of alloreactive clones matched unstimulated subsets. There appeared to be greater diversity in naive T cells than in memory cells, and naive T cells seemed major contributors to the alloresponse. With siplizumab, mappable alloreactive CD4+ clones averaged 68.8% Treg-derived, versus over 25% in controls.

Per sample, the assay covered approximately 100,000 TCR templates. Clones were sequenced by immunoSEQ multiplex PCR, and TCRdb holds only the in-frame ones, with some missing. The table shows around 100,000 clones, with around 93% occurring only once. Notes on this clone: As yet, its antigen is unknown.

Sequenced sample: non-Treg CD4+ T cells sorted from blood. The sequence was collected from a human donor in good health.

The CDR3 reads CASSRWGLTGGYGYTF. For the CDR3, the DNA is TGTGCCAGCAGCCGATGGGGGCTTACGGGTGGCTATGGCTACACCTTC. The chain uses TRBV5-4 and TRBJ1-2, with a possible D match to TRBD1 (6 bases). The CDR3 has 16 residues. Trimming shortened V by 4 bases and J by 4 bases, and 20 bases separated the two germline ends. Germline-derived CDR1 and CDR2 are SGHNT and YYREEE (reference sequence).